Listed below are T cell receptor beta chains from one sample, sequenced in a study of blood T cell repertoires in COVID-19. Method: immunoSEQ multiplex PCR; TCRdb's copy keeps in-frame clones and lacks some. The sample includes about 370,000 clones, over 75% of them seen just once. Sequenced input: PBMCs or T cells enriched from blood (not recorded which). The receptor set was obtained from a man between 18 and 35 years old who had recovered from COVID-19. Each CDR3 is given with its conserved first and last residue. Fields, in order: D gene, J gene, clone size, V gene, CDR3 length, CDR3 DNA, CDR3 protein. The D gene is left open where the match is weak. For some rows the clone size is stated as once, few or many, or as a class when expanded; others skip it.

>NA|TRBJ1-2|NA|TRBV2|13
TGTGCCAGCAGTTTTAAGGCTTCGGAGGGCTACACCTTC
CASSFKASEGYTF
>TRBD1|TRBJ2-5|NA|TRBV28|15
TGTGCCAGCAGCTCGGGACAGGCCCGTGTTAGGGGCCAGTACTTC
CASSSGQARVRGQYF
>NA|TRBJ1-2|NA|TRBV25-1|12
TGTGCCAGCAGTGACAGGGGCGATGGCTACACCTTC
CASSDRGDGYTF
>TRBD1|TRBJ1-3|few|TRBV25-1|16
TGTGCCAGCAGTGACGGACAGGGGATCTCTGGAAACACCATATATTTT
CASSDGQGISGNTIYF
>TRBD1|TRBJ1-4|NA|TRBV19|15
TGTGCCAGTAGGGAGAGACAGGGACTTAATGAAAAACTGTTTTTT
CASRERQGLNEKLFF
>NA|TRBJ2-7|NA|TRBV30|14
TGTGCCTGGAATATGGGGACACCTCCCTACGAGCAGTACTTC
CAWNMGTPPYEQYF
>TRBD2|TRBJ2-7|NA|TRBV6-5|15
TGTGCCAGCAGATTCGCAGCGGGAGGGCCGGACGAGCAGTACTTC
CASRFAAGGPDEQYF
>NA|TRBJ2-7|NA|TRBV11-1|12
TGTGCCAGCAGCGATACAGGGCACGAGCAGTACTTC
CASSDTGHEQYF
>NA|TRBJ1-4|NA|TRBV5-1|13
TGCGCCAGCAGCTCGCAGGGTAATGAAAAACTGTTTTTT
CASSSQGNEKLFF
>TRBD1|TRBJ2-4|NA|TRBV27|16
TGTGCCAGCAGTGCCGACAGGGGCTTAGCCAAAAACATTCAGTACTTC
CASSADRGLAKNIQYF
>NA|TRBJ2-5|NA|TRBV28|11
TGTGCCAGCAGCCCCCAGGGGACCCAGTACTTC
CASSPQGTQYF
>TRBD2|TRBJ2-5|NA|TRBV6-5|13
TGTGCCAGCAGGAGGACTAGCGGGTCGACCCAGTACTTC
CASRRTSGSTQYF
>NA|TRBJ1-6|NA|TRBV11-2|14
TGTGCCAGCAGCCGTGACGGGGGGCGCATACCCCTCCACTTT
CASSRDGGRIPLHF
>TRBD1|TRBJ1-3|NA|TRBV5-1|15
TGCGCCAGCAGCCCGGGACAGGTCTCTGGAAACACCATATATTTT
CASSPGQVSGNTIYF
>NA|TRBJ1-4|NA|TRBV5-1|14
TGCGCCAGCAGCTTGGGGTCAGGGCGGGAAAAACTGTTTTTT
CASSLGSGREKLFF
>TRBD1|TRBJ2-6|NA|TRBV9|18
TGTGCCAGCAGCCCAAGACAGGGGGCCGGAACTGGGGCCAACGTCCTGACTTTC
CASSPRQGAGTGANVLTF
>NA|TRBJ2-1|NA|TRBV28|16
TGTGCCAGCAGCCGCTTGTTACAGGGCACCTACAATGAGCAGTTCTTC
CASSRLLQGTYNEQFF
>NA|TRBJ2-3|once|TRBV7-9|15
TGTGCCAGCAGCTCACAGGGGGGGATGCCAGATACGCAGTATTTT
CASSSQGGMPDTQYF
>TRBD2|TRBJ2-1|once|TRBV5-4|16
TGTGCCAGCAGCTCGACTAGCGGGAGCTCCTACAATGAGCAGTTCTTC
CASSSTSGSSYNEQFF
>NA|TRBJ2-1|NA|TRBV4-2|16
TGTGCCAGCAGCCAACCATGGCGGTTTGAATTCACTGAGCAGTTCTTC
CASSQPWRFEFTEQFF
>NA|TRBJ2-2|NA|TRBV7-9|15
TGTGCCAGCAGCTTAGTGCCGGGTGTTCCCGGGGAGCTGTTTTTT
CASSLVPGVPGELFF
>NA|TRBJ1-1|NA|TRBV28|13
TGTGCCAGCAGGACCTACAGAAACACTGAAGCTTTCTTT
CASRTYRNTEAFF
>TRBD1|TRBJ1-1|NA|TRBV11-2|13
TGTGCCAGCAGCCAAGACAGGGTCGCTGAAGCTTTCTTT
CASSQDRVAEAFF
>NA|TRBJ2-3|once|TRBV12-5|14
TGTGCTAGTGGTCACCCGACTAGCACAGATACGCAGTATTTT
CASGHPTSTDTQYF
>TRBD1|TRBJ2-3|NA|TRBV10-3|17
TGTGCCATCAGTGGTCCGGGACAGGGGCTTTCCACAGATACGCAGTATTTT
CAISGPGQGLSTDTQYF
>NA|TRBJ1-5|NA|TRBV30|15
TGTGCCTGGAGTCCCGGGGGACGGAGCAATCAGCCCCAGCATTTT
CAWSPGGRSNQPQHF
>NA|TRBJ1-3|once|TRBV10-2|15
TGCGCCAGCAGCGAGATACAGGGTACTGGAAACACCATATATTTT
CASSEIQGTGNTIYF
>TRBD1|TRBJ2-2|NA|TRBV2|15
TGTGCCAGCAGTTACCGGGACAGGGCCACCGGGGAGCTGTTTTTT
CASSYRDRATGELFF
>TRBD1|TRBJ1-6|NA|TRBV9|16
TGTGCCAGCAGCGTAACTCCGGGACAGGGGGATTCACCCCTCCACTTT
CASSVTPGQGDSPLHF
>NA|TRBJ2-7|NA|TRBV14|15
TGTGCCAGCAGCCAAGACTACAGGGCCTCCAACGAGCAGTACTTC
CASSQDYRASNEQYF
>NA|TRBJ1-5|NA|TRBV19|17
TGTGCCAGTAGTATTGATACAGGGTATTATAGCAATCAGCCCCAGCATTTT
CASSIDTGYYSNQPQHF
>NA|TRBJ2-7|NA|TRBV5-1|14
TGCGCCAGCAGTACAGGGTCCCCACCCTACGAGCAGTACTTC
CASSTGSPPYEQYF
>TRBD1|TRBJ1-6|few|TRBV5-6|17
TGTGCCAGCAGCTTGCGTTTCAGGGGGTCCTATAATTCACCCCTCCACTTT
CASSLRFRGSYNSPLHF
>NA|TRBJ2-2|NA|TRBV2|13
TGTGCCAGCAGGGAACGGGATACCGGGGAGCTGTTTTTT
CASRERDTGELFF
>TRBD1|TRBJ1-2|NA|TRBV7-2|13
TGTGCCAGCAGCACGGGACAGGGTACTGGCTACACCTTC
CASSTGQGTGYTF
>TRBD2|TRBJ2-7|NA|TRBV6-5|15
TGTGCCAGCAGTTACGGGACTAGCCGAACCGCCGAGCAGTACTTC
CASSYGTSRTAEQYF
>TRBD2|TRBJ2-7|NA|TRBV5-1|17
TGCGCCAGCAGCTCGACCTCCCGGCTAGCGGGAGGTTTCGAGCAGTACTTC
CASSSTSRLAGGFEQYF
>TRBD2|TRBJ2-1|NA|TRBV28|17
TGTGCCAGCAGTTCCGTTTCCGGGACTAGGTTCTACAATGAGCAGTTCTTC
CASSSVSGTRFYNEQFF
>TRBD2|TRBJ2-3|NA|TRBV18|15
TGTGCCAGCTCACCGGCGGGGGGGAGTACAGATACGCAGTATTTT
CASSPAGGSTDTQYF
>NA|TRBJ2-1|NA|TRBV5-1|14
TGCGCCAGCTCCCCCCGCGGGGACTACAATGAGCAGTTCTTC
CASSPRGDYNEQFF
>TRBD2|TRBJ2-7|few|TRBV9|16
TGTGCCAGCAGCGTAGGGGAGCGGGAGGGCTCCTACGAGCAGTACTTC
CASSVGEREGSYEQYF
>NA|TRBJ2-3|NA|TRBV19|14
TGTGCCAGTATTGCCTACGGGAGTACAGATACGCAGTATTTT
CASIAYGSTDTQYF
>TRBD2|TRBJ2-1|NA|TRBV27|16
TGTGCCAGCAGTTTCTGGACTAGCGGGAGTTTCAATGAGCAGTTCTTC
CASSFWTSGSFNEQFF